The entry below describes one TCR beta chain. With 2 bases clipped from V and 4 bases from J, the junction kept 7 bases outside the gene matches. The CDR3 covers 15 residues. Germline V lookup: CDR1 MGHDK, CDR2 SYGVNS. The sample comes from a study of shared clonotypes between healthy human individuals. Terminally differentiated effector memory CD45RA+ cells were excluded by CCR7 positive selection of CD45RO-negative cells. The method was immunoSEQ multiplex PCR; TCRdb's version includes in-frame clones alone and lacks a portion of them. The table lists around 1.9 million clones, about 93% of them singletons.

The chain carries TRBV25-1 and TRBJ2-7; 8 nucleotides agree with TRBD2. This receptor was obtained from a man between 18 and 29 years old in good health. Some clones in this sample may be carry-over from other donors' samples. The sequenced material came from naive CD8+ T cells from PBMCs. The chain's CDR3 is CASSEPTSEGYEQYF. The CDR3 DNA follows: TGTGCCAGCAGTGAACCGACTAGCGAGGGGTACGAGCAGTACTTC.